This entry features one T cell receptor (beta chain) sequence. Antigen unknown. PCR employed 60 Vbeta and 13 Jbeta primers. Some clones are missing from TCRdb's copy, which holds only in-frame ones; the method was immunoSEQ multiplex PCR. The sample lists some 120,000 clones; 60% to 85% were seen once. The data are from a study of cytomegalovirus exposure and HLA in healthy donors. General study findings and limits: Looking again later, the authors saw that most CMV-associated TCR beta chains seemed HLA-restricted.

Donors sampled were nominally healthy, though unrecorded immune exposures were likely. The sequenced sample was PBMCs. The receptor was derived from a woman between 35 and 50 years old in good health and CMV-seronegative.

Here the CDR3 DNA reads TGTGCCAGCAGCCTAGTCCCTAACAATGAGCAGTTCTTC. It yields the protein CASSLVPNNEQFF. The J gene is TRBJ2-1, the V gene TRBV5-5; D is undetermined. CDR1 and CDR2 (germline): SGHKS, YYEKEE (reference sequence). The V and J ends lost 4 bases and 5 bases respectively, with 10 bases between them. The CDR3 has 13 residues.